Below, 30 T cell receptor gamma chains from the same sample are listed, as sequenced in a study of γδ T cells in repeated Plasmodium falciparum infection. TCRdb re-called the multiplex PCR reads via CATT. The sample has about 15,000 gamma-chain clones, under 2% seen once. Bulk repertoires came from Vgamma9/Vdelta2+ or Vdelta2-negative gammadelta T cells flow-sorted from PBMC. The sequenced sample consisted of gamma-delta T cells from blood. The receptors here all came from a pool of human donors (malaria-infected and uninfected, not separated).

This clone was detected ten times or more. TCRdb has a much larger clone's protein, which differs at residue 12 from the translation of this DNA, likely because of a read error; what is shown is the protein translated from the DNA. This chain uses TRGV9 with TRGJP. Here the J gene came from matching the DNA to germline, since TCRdb omits it. This CDR3 has 15 residues. Germline lookup yields CDR1 GITISATS and CDR2 ISYDGTV (reference sequence). CDR3 DNA: TGTGCCTTGTGGGAACGAGAGTTGGGCAAAAAAGTCAAGGTATTT. Amino acid sequence: CALWERELGKKVKVF.

This clone was counted only a few times. The protein recorded in TCRdb matches a much larger clone and deviates from this DNA's translation at residue 4, suggesting a read error; the protein here is obtained by translating the DNA. Other DNA sequences within the sample encode an identical CDR3. The J gene is TRGJP, the V gene TRGV9. The J gene, not given by TCRdb, was assigned here from a germline match of the nucleotide sequence. The CDR3 loop spans 15 amino acids. The germline V gene has CDR1 GITISATS and CDR2 ISYDGTV (reference sequence). Trimming removed 9 bases from V and 7 bases from J; junction bases left unmatched: 9. Written as DNA, the CDR3 is TGTGCCTTGAGGGCGACTGAGTTGGGCAAAAAAATCAAGGTATTT. Its translation: CALRATELGKKIKVF.

In its sample, this clone was seen a few times. A far larger clone is just one base off, so this is likely a read error. Other DNA sequences in this sample translate to the same CDR3. The chain recombines TRGV9 with TRGJP2. In germline, CDR1 is GITISATS, CDR2 ISYDGTV (reference sequence). The CDR3 has 15 residues. With 2 bases clipped from V and 11 bases from J, the junction kept 14 bases outside the gene matches. The chain's CDR3 is CALWEEKRNDWIKTF. The CDR3 bases are TGTGCCTTGTGGGAGGAAAAACGTAATGACTGGATCAAGACGTTT.

This clone was detected many times. This likely stems from a read error, as it lies one base from a far larger clone. The CDR3, as DNA: TGTGCCCTGTGGGAGGTCTATTATAAGAAACTCTTT. Protein sequence: CALWEVYYKKLF. The V and J genes are TRGV9 and TRGJ1 or TRGJ2. No J segment appears in TCRdb, so it was assigned here by matching the sequence to germline. CDR1 is GITISATS, CDR2 ISYDGTV, per germline (reference sequence). There are 12 residues in the CDR3.

Many counts were recorded for this clone. TCRdb shows a much larger clone's protein in place of this DNA's translation, and the two differ at residue 9, likely through a read error; the protein shown is translated from the DNA. The chain recombines TRGV5 with TRGJ1 or TRGJ2. Germline V CDR1 and CDR2: VINAFY, YDVSNSKD. The CDR3 extends over 11 amino acids. The CDR3, as DNA: TGTGCCACCTGGGACAGCGCTAAGAGACTCTTT. This sequence encodes CATWDSAKRLF.

This clone was counted many times. TCRdb has a much larger clone's protein, which differs at residue 3 from the translation of this DNA, likely because of a read error; what is shown is the protein translated from the DNA. The gene calls are TRGV4 and TRGJ1 or TRGJ2. The germline V gene encodes CDR1 EGSTGY and CDR2 YDSYTSSV. The CDR3 is made up of 11 amino acids. The CDR3 loop is CAIWDDKKKLF. CDR3 bases: TGTGCCATCTGGGATGACAAAAAGAAACTCTTT.

This clone appeared many times. This is likely an artifact of a read error, given a far larger clone one base away. Additional DNA sequences in this sample encode the identical CDR3. The rearrangement uses TRGV9 and TRGJP. CDR1 and CDR2 (germline): GITISATS, ISYDGTV (reference sequence). The CDR3 is 15 amino acids. The CDR3, as DNA: TGCGCCTTGTGGGCGACTGAGTTGGGCAAAAAAATCAAGGTATTT. Its protein product is CALWATELGKKIKVF.

About this clone itself: A far larger clone differs by one base, so this is likely a read error. Different DNA sequences within this sample yield the same CDR3. This rearrangement joins TRGV3 to TRGJ1 or TRGJ2. Assignment of the J gene here rests on matching the DNA to germline, because TCRdb gives none. The CDR3 sequence is 17 residues long. Germline CDR1 is VTNTFY and CDR2 is YDVSTARD (reference sequence). V dropped 3 bases and J dropped 4; count of bases not matched to a gene: 18. This CDR3 reads CATWDRRGLLGYYKKLF. DNA of the CDR3: TGTGCCACCTGGGACCGGCGAGGGCTGTTGGGATATTATAAGAAACTCTTT.

Concerning this clone itself: TCRdb assigns this DNA the protein of a much larger clone, which departs from its translation at residue 8; this likely reflects a read error, and the protein shown comes from translating the DNA. The chain has TRGV9 and TRGJ1 or TRGJ2. The J gene, missing from TCRdb, was assigned here through DNA to germline matching. V dropped 3 bases and J dropped 0; count of bases not matched to a gene: 8. Germline CDR1 GITISATS, CDR2 ISYDGTV (reference sequence). This CDR3 is 15 amino acids long. CDR3 sequence: CALWEPASNYYKKLF. In DNA, the CDR3 is TGTGCCTTGTGGGAGCCCGCCTCGAATTATTATAAGAAACTCTTT.

With regard to this clone: The protein that TCRdb holds for this DNA derives from a much larger clone and differs from the translated DNA at residue 5, which likely indicates a read error; the protein shown here is translated from the DNA. This sequence joins TRGV4 and TRGJ1 or TRGJ2. TCRdb gives no J gene; it was assigned here by matching the DNA to germline. The germline gives CDR1 EGSTGY, CDR2 YDSYTSSV. This CDR3 spans 13 amino acids. As DNA, the CDR3 is TGTGCCACCTGGAATGGCGGGAATTATAAGAAACTCTTT. Encoded protein: CATWNGGNYKKLF.

This clone showed up many times. The gene calls are TRGV9 and TRGJ1 or TRGJ2. The CDR3 has 16 residues. CDR1 is GITISATS, CDR2 ISYDGTV, per germline (reference sequence). V was clipped by 0 bases and J by 10 bases; unmatched bases: 18. The DNA of the CDR3 is TGTGCCTTGTGGGAGGTGCGAATTTCTGGGGGACGCAAGAAACTCTTT. This encodes CALWEVRISGGRKKLF.

The table lists this clone with many counts. This rearrangement joins TRGV9 to TRGJP. TCRdb is silent on the J gene; assignment here came from matching the DNA to germline. The CDR3 is made up of 19 amino acids. J was trimmed by 9 bases and V by 2 bases; bases with no gene match: 16. Germline V gives CDR1 GITISATS, CDR2 ISYDGTV (reference sequence). This CDR3 is CALWEAPPGGGLGKKIKVF. The CDR3 coding sequence is TGTGCCTTGTGGGAGGCGCCGCCTGGAGGAGGGTTGGGCAAAAAAATCAAGGTATTT.

Only a few counts were recorded for this clone. TCRdb has a much larger clone's protein, which differs at residue 9 from the translation of this DNA, likely because of a read error; what is shown is the protein translated from the DNA. The chain couples TRGV9 to TRGJ1 or TRGJ2. TCRdb does not report a J gene; here it was assigned by matching the DNA to germline references. This CDR3 contains 13 residues. The germline V gene encodes CDR1 GITISATS and CDR2 ISYDGTV (reference sequence). V was clipped by 0 bases and J by 9 bases; unmatched bases: 8. CDR3 bases: TGTGCCTTGTGGGAGGTGCATACTCGTAAGAAACTCTTT. Amino acid sequence: CALWEVHTRKKLF.

This clone was recorded many times. This CDR3 is CATWDGPVHYKKLF. In DNA, the CDR3 is TGTGCCACCTGGGACGGGCCGGTGCATTATAAGAAACTCTTT. This chain links TRGV2 with TRGJ1 or TRGJ2. V shed 0 bases, J shed 5 bases, and the junction held 7 bases outside the gene matches. This CDR3 has 14 residues. Germline V gene data show CDR1 as EGSNGY and CDR2 as YDSYNSKV.

In this sample, this clone turned up many times. Given a far larger clone just one base away, this is likely a sequencing read error. This specimen includes other DNA sequences encoding the same CDR3. The genes are TRGV9 and TRGJ1 or TRGJ2. No J gene was available from TCRdb, and it was assigned here by a germline match of the DNA. CDR1 is GITISATS, CDR2 ISYDGTV, per germline (reference sequence). Trimming took 5 bases from V and 9 from J; bases not matched to a gene: 7. This CDR3 is built from 11 residues. The CDR3 coding sequence is TGTGCCTTGTGGGTCTGCCCTAAGAAACTCTTT. Protein product: CALWVCPKKLF.

This clone was detected only a few times. TCRdb has a much larger clone's protein, which differs at residue 8 from the translation of this DNA, likely because of a read error; what is shown is the protein translated from the DNA. This chain links TRGV9 with TRGJ1 or TRGJ2. No J gene is reported in TCRdb; it was inferred here by comparing the DNA with germline. The CDR3 extends over 11 amino acids. V lost 0 bases to trimming and J lost 12 bases; unmatched junction nucleotides: 5. Germline V CDR1 and CDR2: GITISATS, ISYDGTV (reference sequence). In DNA, the CDR3 is TGTGCCTTGTGGGAGGTGAGGGTGAAACTCTTT. It yields the protein CALWEVRVKLF.

This clone was detected ten times or more. The chain is built from TRGV4 and TRGJ1 or TRGJ2. This CDR3 has 15 amino acids. V lost 1 base to trimming and J lost 3 bases; unmatched junction nucleotides: 9. Germline CDR1 and CDR2: EGSTGY and YDSYTSSV. CDR3 nucleotides: TGTGCCACCTGGGATGGCTCCTTCTCTTATTATAAGAAACTCTTT. As protein: CATWDGSFSYYKKLF.

There are many counts of this clone. The protein TCRdb gives is from a much larger clone and does not agree with this DNA's translation at residue 14, likely a read error; the protein shown here comes from the DNA. No J gene was assigned, while the V gene was called as TRGV9. The CDR3 sequence is 16 residues long. CDR1 is GITISATS and CDR2 is ISYDGTV in the germline V gene (reference sequence). In nucleotides, the CDR3 is TGTGCCTTGTGGGCCCAAGGTGAGTTGGGCAAAAAAATCATGGTATTT. Translating gives CALWAQGELGKKIMVF.

With respect to this clone: This could be a read error, since a much larger clone is one nucleotide away. This chain joins TRGV9 and TRGJP. TCRdb carries no J gene annotation; the J gene was assigned here by matching the DNA with germline. Trimming took 2 bases from V and 7 from J; bases not matched to a gene: 8. This CDR3 is built from 17 residues. Germline V gives CDR1 GITISATS, CDR2 ISYDGTV (reference sequence). The CDR3 nucleotides read TGTGCCTTGTGGGAGGACAAACAGGAGTTGGGCAAAAAAATCAAGGTATTT. Its translation is CALWEDKQELGKKIKVF.

This clone showed up just a few times. The protein given by TCRdb reflects a much larger clone and differs at residue 5 from this DNA's translation, likely from a read error; the protein shown is the DNA's translation. The J gene is TRGJP, the V gene TRGV9. The J gene was missing in TCRdb and was found by matching the end of the DNA to germline. Germline CDR1 is GITISATS and CDR2 is ISYDGTV (reference sequence). The V gene end was trimmed by 5 bases and the J gene end by 5 bases; junction bases not matched to a gene: 9. The CDR3 covers 17 residues. The CDR3 nucleotides are TGTGCCTTGTGGGTGGTCCCAAAAGAGTTGGGCAAAAAAATCAAGGTATTT. Residues: CALWVVPKELGKKIKVF.

In this sample, this clone turned up many times. The amino acid sequence in TCRdb belongs to a much larger clone and departs from this DNA's translation at residue 6, likely a sequencing read error; the sequence shown is translated from the DNA. The DNA of the CDR3 is TGTGCCTTGTGGGAGAAACAAGAGTTGGGCAAAAAAATCAAGGTATTT. As protein: CALWEKQELGKKIKVF. J is TRGJP and V is TRGV9. There are 16 residues in the CDR3. CDR1 is GITISATS and CDR2 is ISYDGTV in the germline V gene (reference sequence). Unmatched junction bases numbered 3, after V lost 3 bases and J lost 4 bases.

This clone was counted at least ten times. The protein TCRdb gives is from a much larger clone and does not agree with this DNA's translation at residue 13, likely a read error; the protein shown here comes from the DNA. Within the sample, other DNA sequences also encode this same CDR3. The chain employs TRGV9 and TRGJP. The J gene was not available in TCRdb and was assigned here by matching the DNA to germline segments. CDR1 is GITISATS and CDR2 is ISYDGTV in the germline V gene (reference sequence). CDR3 length equals 16 residues. CDR3: CALWEVTELGKKSKVF. CDR3 nucleotide sequence: TGTGCCTTGTGGGAGGTGACAGAGTTGGGCAAAAAAAGCAAGGTATTT.

This clone showed up many times. This likely stems from a read error, as it lies one base from a far larger clone. This CDR3 is also generated by other DNA sequences in the sample. In DNA form, the CDR3 reads TGTGCTACCTGGACTTCGGATAAGAAACTCTTT. Protein sequence: CATWTSDKKLF. The chain joins TRGV4 to TRGJ1 or TRGJ2. CDR1 is EGSTGY, CDR2 YDSYTSSV, per germline. CDR3 length: 11 residues.

This clone was found a few times. It is likely a read error: a sequence one base away is far more abundant. J is TRGJ1 or TRGJ2 and V is TRGV2. Germline CDR1 is EGSNGY and CDR2 is YDSYNSKV. Trimming took 0 bases from V and 11 from J; bases not matched to a gene: 4. CDR3 length equals 11 residues. CDR3: CATWDGRQKLF. As DNA, the CDR3 is TGTGCCACCTGGGACGGGCGTCAGAAACTCTTT.

This clone was found many times. With a far larger clone one base away, a read error is the likely cause. No DNA is shown, since the ends of the CDR3 on it are uncertain; the CDR3 is the one TCRdb lists. Within the sample, other DNA sequences also encode this same CDR3. TRGV9 is the V gene, and the J gene was not called. Germline CDR1 reads GITISATS; CDR2 reads ISYDGTV (reference sequence). The CDR3 is 30 amino acids in total, end residues counted. CDR3 protein: CALWEAEIRNSLAVEQHWLSQVSIGRIQHF.

Regarding this clone: TCRdb assigns this DNA the protein of a much larger clone, which departs from its translation at residue 8; this likely reflects a read error, and the protein shown comes from translating the DNA. The chain uses TRGV4 and TRGJ1 or TRGJ2. The J gene comes from matching the DNA to germline here; TCRdb lacks it. There are 13 residues in the CDR3. CDR1 is EGSTGY and CDR2 is YDSYTSSV in the germline V gene. J gave up 5 bases and V 2 bases, and 6 bases lay outside the gene matches. The CDR3 spells CATWDDINYKKLF. The CDR3 DNA sequence: TGTGCCACCTGGGATGATATTAATTATAAGAAACTCTTT.

Of note for this clone: The protein TCRdb gives is from a much larger clone and does not agree with this DNA's translation at residue 7, likely a read error; the protein shown here comes from the DNA. The V call is TRGV4, the J call TRGJP1. The V gene's germline CDR1 is EGSTGY and CDR2 YDSYTSSV. The CDR3 is 16 residues long. The junction had 7 bases not matched to a gene; V was cut back by 0 bases and J by 3 bases. The CDR3, as DNA: TGTGCCACCTGGGATGGGTCTTTGTCCACTGGTTGGTTCAAGATATTT. This gives the protein CATWDGSLSTGWFKIF.

A few counts support this clone. The amino acid sequence in TCRdb belongs to a much larger clone and departs from this DNA's translation at residue 4, likely a sequencing read error; the sequence shown is translated from the DNA. The gene calls are TRGV9 and TRGJP. The J gene, missing from TCRdb, was assigned here through DNA to germline matching. The CDR3 covers 17 residues. Germline V gives CDR1 GITISATS, CDR2 ISYDGTV (reference sequence). CDR3 amino acids: CALREVKAKLGKKIKVF. CDR3 bases: TGTGCCTTGAGGGAGGTGAAGGCCAAGTTGGGCAAAAAAATCAAGGTATTT.

This clone was detected many times. Since a far larger clone is one base different, this is likely a read error. The same CDR3 is also encoded by other DNA sequences in this sample. This chain uses TRGV9 with TRGJP. Per the germline V gene, CDR1 is GITISATS and CDR2 is ISYDGTV (reference sequence). The CDR3 is 16 amino acids. CDR3 nucleotides: TGTGCCTTGTGGGACCAGCAAGAGCTGGGCAAAAAAATCAAGGTATTT. Translated: CALWDQQELGKKIKVF.

This clone was counted many times. This sequence is one base from a far larger clone and is likely a read error. The same CDR3 is also encoded by other DNA sequences in this sample. The gene calls are TRGV9 and TRGJP. Germline V CDR1 and CDR2: GITISATS, ISYDGTV (reference sequence). The CDR3 loop spans 17 amino acids. The CDR3 DNA reads as TGTGCCTTGTGGGAGGTTGGTGGAGAGTTGGGCAAGAAAATCAAGGTATTT. Protein: CALWEVGGELGKKIKVF.